The 18 T cell receptor beta chains reported below all come from one sample, sequenced in a study of T cell repertoires in cytomegalovirus infection. Their antigen targets remain unknown. TCRdb re-called the reads with MiXCR, one entry per CDR3 protein. The table shows 900,000 to 950,000 distinct CDR3 sequences, with roughly 30% occurring only once. The sequencing here drew on cultured CD8+ T cells from PBMCs, taken from culture after CMV antigen stimulation. The source of these receptors is a human donor in good health (CMV status not recorded). Some clones in this sample may be carry-over from other donors' samples.

The rearrangement joins TRBV7-9 to TRBJ2-7; tentatively, D is TRBD2 (7 bases). Between the trimmed V and J ends, which lost 0 bases and 5 bases, there was a span of 11 bases. Germline V gene sequence: CDR1 SEHNR, CDR2 FQNEAQ (reference sequence). The CDR3 is 14 amino acids. This CDR3 reads CASSLAGGAHEQYF. The CDR3 bases are TGTGCCAGCAGCTTAGCGGGGGGGGCCCACGAGCAGTACTTC.

This clonotype appeared once. Given a much more abundant clone one base away, this may be a read error. The CDR3 carries no conserved terminal phenylalanine or tryptophan, so it likely arises from a read error. The chain has TRBV7-8 and TRBJ2-1, with 9 bases matching TRBD2. With V trimmed by 7 bases and J by 4 bases, 8 bases remained unmatched. CDR3 length: 15 residues. Germline V CDR1 and CDR2: SGHVS, FQNEAQ. CDR3 protein: CASILGGGAYNEQFL. CDR3 bases: TGTGCCAGCATCCTAGGCGGGGGGGCTTACAATGAGCAGTTCCTC.

This clonotype was found a few times. This chain uses TRBV10-3 with TRBJ1-1, with 7 positions matching TRBD1. This CDR3 is 16 amino acids long. Trimming removed 2 bases from V and 2 bases from J; junction bases left unmatched: 8. Germline loops: CDR1 ENHRY, CDR2 SYGVKD. Here the CDR3 DNA reads TGTGCCATCAGTGAGAGCCACAGGGGCGATAACACTGAAGCTTTCTTT. It yields the protein CAISESHRGDNTEAFF.

The chain joins TRBV28 to TRBJ2-1; 7 bases are a match to TRBD1. The CDR3 loop spans 19 amino acids. J was trimmed by 4 bases and V by 5 bases; bases with no gene match: 20. Germline lookup yields CDR1 MDHEN and CDR2 SYDVKM. CDR3 bases: TGTGCCAGCAGTCTACCGACACGTGGTCGGGACAGAGCATACAATGAGCAGTTCTTC. Its translation: CASSLPTRGRDRAYNEQFF.

V gene TRBV6-2 or TRBV6-3 combines with J gene TRBJ2-1; D ambiguous. This CDR3 has 15 amino acids. From germline, CDR1 is MNHEY and CDR2 SVGEGT. V was pared by 6 bases and J by 0 bases, with 12 bases between. CDR3 residues: CASRTGLSSYNEQFF. CDR3 bases: TGTGCCAGCAGGACGGGTCTTAGCTCCTACAATGAGCAGTTCTTC.

The chain links TRBV9 to TRBJ2-3, with D perhaps being TRBD1 or TRBD2 (5 bases each). The CDR3 length is 15 residues. Germline lookup yields CDR1 SGDLS and CDR2 YYNGEE. V lost 0 bases and J 0 bases, leaving 8 bases between the germline ends. The CDR3 sequence: CASSVGDHSTDTQYF. For the CDR3, the DNA is TGTGCCAGCAGCGTAGGGGACCATAGCACAGATACGCAGTATTTT.

The gene calls are TRBV14 and TRBJ2-5, with D hard to call. Germline CDR1 SGHDN, CDR2 FVKESK. V was trimmed by 2 bases and J by 1 base, leaving 11 bases between them. This CDR3 region has 15 residues. CDR3 sequence (DNA): TGTGCCAGCAGCCAATCATCGAACAGCCAAGAGACCCAGTACTTC. Protein: CASSQSSNSQETQYF.

At least ten counts were recorded for this clonotype. This rearrangement joins TRBV7-2 to TRBJ2-2; D unresolved. Germline V gene sequence: CDR1 SGHTA, CDR2 FQGNSA. The CDR3 extends over 15 amino acids. V lost 1 base to trimming and J lost 2 bases, with 8 bases between them. CDR3 region: CASSLEKSNTGELFF. CDR3 DNA: TGTGCCAGCAGCTTAGAAAAGAGCAACACCGGGGAGCTGTTTTTT.

In DNA, the CDR3 is TGTGCCAGTTCCCTCCATAGCGGGGGGCCCTACAATGAGCAGTTCTTC. This gives the protein CASSLHSGGPYNEQFF. The chain recombines TRBV19 with TRBJ2-1; 10 nucleotides align to TRBD2. Germline trimming cut 8 bases from V and 2 bases from J; bases unmatched to any gene: 9. The CDR3 contains 16 residues. Germline CDR1 and CDR2: LNHDA and SQIVND (reference sequence).

The rearrangement joins TRBV11-2 to TRBJ1-1; D remains ambiguous. Trimming shortened V by 1 base and J by 1 base, and 7 bases separated the two germline ends. The CDR3 covers 14 residues. CDR1 SGHAT and CDR2 FQNNGV come from the germline V gene. The CDR3 reads CASSLAESNTEAFF. CDR3 nucleotides: TGTGCCAGCAGCTTAGCAGAGTCGAACACTGAAGCTTTCTTT.

This clonotype came up many times. This rearrangement joins TRBV2 to TRBJ2-7; D might be TRBD2 (5 bases). Trimming took 3 bases from V and 0 from J, leaving 12 bases between them. Germline CDR1 reads SNHLY; CDR2 reads FYNNEI. This CDR3 comprises 15 residues. The chain's CDR3 is CASSEGPGISYEQYV. For the CDR3, the DNA is TGTGCCAGCAGTGAGGGTCCCGGGATCTCCTACGAGCAGTACGTC.

The chain employs TRBV7-6 and TRBJ1-4; no firm D call. V shed 0 bases and J shed 8 bases, with 13 bases lying between them. From germline, CDR1 is SGHVS and CDR2 FNYEAQ. CDR3 length equals 15 residues. CDR3 DNA sequence: TGTGCCAGCAGCTTAGCGTCGGGAGGGAGGGAAAAACTGTTTTTT. Translated: CASSLASGGREKLFF.

V usage is TRBV7-9 and J usage is TRBJ1-1, with TRBD1 as a possible D gene (5 bases). V was trimmed by 5 bases and J by 6 bases, leaving 16 bases between them. The CDR3 is 14 residues long. Germline V gene data show CDR1 as SEHNR and CDR2 as FQNEAQ (reference sequence). The CDR3 spells CASSPNPGTSEAFF. CDR3 nucleotides: TGTGCCAGCAGCCCAAACCCAGGGACTTCTGAAGCTTTCTTT.

Comment on this clonotype: With a much larger clone just one base away, this may be a read error. The chain is built from TRBV7-2 and TRBJ2-3, with 9 bases aligning to TRBD2. The J segment lost 5 bases and the V segment lost 2 bases, leaving 5 bases of the junction unmatched. Germline V gives CDR1 SGHTA, CDR2 FQGNSA. CDR3 length: 15 residues. CDR3 protein: CASSLTLAGIDTQYF. Written as DNA, the CDR3 is TGTGCCAGCAGCTTAACCCTAGCGGGGATAGATACGCAGTATTTT.

This chain uses TRBV28 with TRBJ2-5; a weak D match, TRBD2 (6 bases). Germline V gene sequence: CDR1 MDHEN, CDR2 SYDVKM. The CDR3 is 15 amino acids. V was cut by 8 bases and J by 1 base, with 17 bases left in between. As DNA, the CDR3 is TGTGCCAGCTCCTCTAGCGCGTTAATCCAAGAGACCCAGTACTTC. Translation gives CASSSSALIQETQYF.

This chain uses TRBV5-6 with TRBJ2-3, with 7 bases that match TRBD1. The length of the CDR3 is 15 residues. The germline V gene encodes CDR1 SGHDT and CDR2 YYEEEE. After removal of 3 bases from V and 0 bases from J, the junction contained 4 bases not matched to a gene. As DNA, the CDR3 is TGTGCCAGCAGCTCACAGGGGTTGAGCACAGATACGCAGTATTTT. This encodes CASSSQGLSTDTQYF.

This clonotype was seen at least ten times. The chain combines TRBV27 with TRBJ1-2; D might be TRBD1 (5 bases). Trimming left V 6 bases short and J 2 bases short, with 7 bases between. Germline CDR1 reads MNHEY; CDR2 reads SMNVEV (reference sequence). The CDR3 spans 12 residues. The CDR3 sequence is CASSPGNYGYTF. CDR3 nucleotides: TGTGCCAGCAGCCCAGGGAACTATGGCTACACCTTC.

This clonotype was counted a few times. The chain combines TRBV7-9 with TRBJ2-4, with 12 bases aligning to TRBD2. The J segment lost 2 bases and the V segment lost 1 base, leaving 6 bases of the junction unmatched. Germline loops: CDR1 SEHNR, CDR2 FQNEAQ (reference sequence). The CDR3 totals 18 residues. DNA of the CDR3: TGTGCCAGCAGCTTAGGAACTAGCGGGGGGCGAACCAAAAACATTCAGTACTTC. Protein: CASSLGTSGGRTKNIQYF.